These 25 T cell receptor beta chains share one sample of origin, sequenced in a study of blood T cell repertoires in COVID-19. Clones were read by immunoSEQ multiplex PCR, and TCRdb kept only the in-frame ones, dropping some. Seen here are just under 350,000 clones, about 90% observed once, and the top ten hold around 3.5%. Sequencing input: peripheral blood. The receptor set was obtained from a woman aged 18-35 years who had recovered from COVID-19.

The CDR3 DNA sequence: TGTGCCAGCAGCTCCGGGACAGGGGCGACAGATACGCAGTATTTT. It is translated as CASSSGTGATDTQYF. The chain has TRBV11-3 and TRBJ2-3, with TRBD1 matching 10 bases. Germline trimming cut 4 bases from V and 3 bases from J; bases unmatched to any gene: 4. The length of the CDR3 is 15 residues. Germline V gene data show CDR1 as SGHNT and CDR2 as YENEEA. Complete variable domain (other parts from reference TRBV11-3 and TRBJ2-3): EAGVVQSPRYKIIEKKQPVAFWCNPISGHNTLYWYLQNLGQGPELLIRYENEEAVDDSQLPKDRFSAERLKGVDSTLKIQPAELGDSAVYLCASSSGTGATDTQYFGPGTRLTVL.

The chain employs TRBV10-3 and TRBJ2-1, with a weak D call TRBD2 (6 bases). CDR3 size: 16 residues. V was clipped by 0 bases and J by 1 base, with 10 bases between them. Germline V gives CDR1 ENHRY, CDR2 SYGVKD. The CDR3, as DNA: TGTGCCATCAGTGAGTCTGTGGGGAGGTCCTACAATGAGCAGTTCTTC. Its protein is CAISESVGRSYNEQFF.

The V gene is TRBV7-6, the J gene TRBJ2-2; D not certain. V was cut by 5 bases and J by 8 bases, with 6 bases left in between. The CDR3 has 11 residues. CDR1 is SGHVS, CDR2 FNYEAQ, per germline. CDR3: CASSPQGELFF. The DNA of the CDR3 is TGTGCCAGCAGCCCACAAGGGGAGCTGTTTTTT.

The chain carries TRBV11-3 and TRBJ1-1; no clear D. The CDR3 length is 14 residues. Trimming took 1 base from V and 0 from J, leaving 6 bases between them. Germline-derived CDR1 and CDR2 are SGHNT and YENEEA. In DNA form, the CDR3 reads TGTGCCAGCAGCTTAGTCCGGGTGAACACTGAAGCTTTCTTT. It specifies CASSLVRVNTEAFF.

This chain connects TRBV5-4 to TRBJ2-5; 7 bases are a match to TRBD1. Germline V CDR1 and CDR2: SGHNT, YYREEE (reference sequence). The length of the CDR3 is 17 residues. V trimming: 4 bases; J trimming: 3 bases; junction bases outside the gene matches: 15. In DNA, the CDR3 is TGTGCCAGCAGCCCTACACCGACAGGGCCGGAGGAAGAGACCCAGTACTTC. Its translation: CASSPTPTGPEEETQYF.

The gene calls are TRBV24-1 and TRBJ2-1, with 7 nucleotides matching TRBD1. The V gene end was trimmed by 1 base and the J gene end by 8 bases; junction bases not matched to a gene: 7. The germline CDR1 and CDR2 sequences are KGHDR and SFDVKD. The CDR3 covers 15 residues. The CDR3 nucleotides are TGTGCCACCAGTGATTTTGGGACAGAGGCCCATGAGCAGTTCTTC. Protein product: CATSDFGTEAHEQFF.

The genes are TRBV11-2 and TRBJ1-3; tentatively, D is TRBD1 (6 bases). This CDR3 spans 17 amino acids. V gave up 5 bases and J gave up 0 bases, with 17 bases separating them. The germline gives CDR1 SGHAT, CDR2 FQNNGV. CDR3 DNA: TGTGCCAGCAGCCTGGACAGTGCCTCTGTCTCTGGAAACACCATATATTTT. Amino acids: CASSLDSASVSGNTIYF.

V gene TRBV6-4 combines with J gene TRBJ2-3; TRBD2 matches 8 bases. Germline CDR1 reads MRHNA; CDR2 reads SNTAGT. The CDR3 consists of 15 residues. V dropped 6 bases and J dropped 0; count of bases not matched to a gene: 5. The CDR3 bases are TGTGCCAGCAGACCTTTAGCGGGAAGCACAGATACGCAGTATTTT. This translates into CASRPLAGSTDTQYF.

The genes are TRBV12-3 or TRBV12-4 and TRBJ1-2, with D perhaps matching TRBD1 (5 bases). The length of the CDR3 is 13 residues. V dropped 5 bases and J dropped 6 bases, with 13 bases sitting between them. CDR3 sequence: CASSPPGGHGYTF. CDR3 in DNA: TGTGCCAGCAGTCCGCCCGGGGGTCATGGCTACACCTTC.

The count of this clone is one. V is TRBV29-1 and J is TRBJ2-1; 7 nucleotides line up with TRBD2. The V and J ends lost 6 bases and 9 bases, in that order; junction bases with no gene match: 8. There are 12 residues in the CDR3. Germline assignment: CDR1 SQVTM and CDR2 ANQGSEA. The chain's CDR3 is CSVGGGEGEQFF. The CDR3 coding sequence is TGCAGCGTGGGGGGAGGGGAAGGTGAGCAGTTCTTC.

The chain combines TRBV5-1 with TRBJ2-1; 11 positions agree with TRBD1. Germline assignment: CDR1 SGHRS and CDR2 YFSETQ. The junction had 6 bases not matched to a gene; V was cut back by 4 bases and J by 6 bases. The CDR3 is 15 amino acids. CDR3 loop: CASSITGTGGNEQFF. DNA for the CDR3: TGCGCCAGCAGCATTACCGGGACAGGGGGCAATGAGCAGTTCTTC.

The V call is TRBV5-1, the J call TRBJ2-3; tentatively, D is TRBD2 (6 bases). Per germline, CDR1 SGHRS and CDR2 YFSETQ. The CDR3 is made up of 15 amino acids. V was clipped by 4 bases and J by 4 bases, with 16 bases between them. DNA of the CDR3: TGCGCCAGCAGCCTGGCGAGCGGGTTTGCAGATACGCAGTATTTT. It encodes CASSLASGFADTQYF. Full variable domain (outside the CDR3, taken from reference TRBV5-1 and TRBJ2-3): KAGVTQTPRYLIKTRGQQVTLSCSPISGHRSVSWYQQTPGQGLQFLFEYFSETQRNKGNFPGRFSGRQFSNSRSEMNVSTLELGDSALYLCASSLASGFADTQYFGPGTRLTVL.

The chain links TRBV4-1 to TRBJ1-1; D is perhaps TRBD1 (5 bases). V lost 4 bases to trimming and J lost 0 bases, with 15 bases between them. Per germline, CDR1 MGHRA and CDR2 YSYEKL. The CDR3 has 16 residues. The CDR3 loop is CASSPQGRALNTEAFF. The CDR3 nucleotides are TGCGCCAGCAGCCCCCAGGGCAGGGCCTTGAACACTGAAGCTTTCTTT.

The DNA for the CDR3 is TGTGCCAGTAGTATTGGGGGCTTGAACACTGAAGCTTTCTTT. This translates into CASSIGGLNTEAFF. The gene calls are TRBV19 and TRBJ1-1, with a tentative D call TRBD1 (6 bases). The CDR3 is 14 residues long. Trimming pared 3 bases from V and 0 bases from J, leaving 8 bases between. Germline assignment: CDR1 LNHDA and CDR2 SQIVND (reference sequence).

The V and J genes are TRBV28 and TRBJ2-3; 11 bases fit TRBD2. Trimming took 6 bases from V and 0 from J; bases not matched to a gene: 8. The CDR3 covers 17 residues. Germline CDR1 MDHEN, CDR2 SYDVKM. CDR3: CASSPRLAGPSTDTQYF. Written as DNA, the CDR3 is TGTGCCAGCAGCCCCAGACTAGCGGGACCCAGCACAGATACGCAGTATTTT.

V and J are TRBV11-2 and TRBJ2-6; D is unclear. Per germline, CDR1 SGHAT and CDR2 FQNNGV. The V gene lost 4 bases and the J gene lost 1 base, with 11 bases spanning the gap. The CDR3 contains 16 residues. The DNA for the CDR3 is TGTGCCAGCAGCTCTCCCCAGATTTCTGGGGCCAACGTCCTGACTTTC. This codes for CASSSPQISGANVLTF.

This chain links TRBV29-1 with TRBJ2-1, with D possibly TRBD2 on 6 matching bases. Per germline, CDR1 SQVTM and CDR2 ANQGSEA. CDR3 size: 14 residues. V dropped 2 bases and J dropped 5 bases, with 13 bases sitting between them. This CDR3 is CSVETGLKDNEQFF. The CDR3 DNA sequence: TGCAGCGTTGAAACGGGACTCAAGGACAATGAGCAGTTCTTC.

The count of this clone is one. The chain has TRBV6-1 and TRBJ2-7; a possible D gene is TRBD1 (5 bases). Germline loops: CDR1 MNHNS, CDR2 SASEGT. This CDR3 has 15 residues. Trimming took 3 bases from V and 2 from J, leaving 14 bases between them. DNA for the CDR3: TGTGCCAGCAGTGAGCGTTCCTACAGGCCCTACGAGCAGTACGTC. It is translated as CASSERSYRPYEQYV.

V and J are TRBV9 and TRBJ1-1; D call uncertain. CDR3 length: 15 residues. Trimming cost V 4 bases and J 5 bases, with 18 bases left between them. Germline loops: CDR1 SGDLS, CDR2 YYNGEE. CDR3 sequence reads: CASSQVSEGGTEAFF. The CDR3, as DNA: TGTGCCAGCAGCCAGGTTTCGGAGGGTGGGACTGAAGCTTTCTTT.

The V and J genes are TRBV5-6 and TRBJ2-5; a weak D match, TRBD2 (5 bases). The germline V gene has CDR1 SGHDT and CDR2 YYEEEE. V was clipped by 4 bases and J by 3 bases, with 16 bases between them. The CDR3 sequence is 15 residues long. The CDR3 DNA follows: TGTGCCAGCAGCCTGCCGTGGACGGGAAAAGAGACCCAGTACTTC. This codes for CASSLPWTGKETQYF.

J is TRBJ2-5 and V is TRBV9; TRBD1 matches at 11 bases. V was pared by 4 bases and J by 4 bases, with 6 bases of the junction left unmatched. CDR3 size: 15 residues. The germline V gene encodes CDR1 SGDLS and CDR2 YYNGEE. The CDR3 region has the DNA TGTGCCAGCAGCACGGAGGACAGGGGGCTAGAGACCCAGTACTTC. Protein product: CASSTEDRGLETQYF.

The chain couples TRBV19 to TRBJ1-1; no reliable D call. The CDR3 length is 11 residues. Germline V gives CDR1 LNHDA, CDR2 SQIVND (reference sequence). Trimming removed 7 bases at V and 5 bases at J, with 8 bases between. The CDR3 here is CASIQVTEAFF. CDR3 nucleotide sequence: TGTGCCAGTATCCAGGTTACTGAAGCTTTCTTT. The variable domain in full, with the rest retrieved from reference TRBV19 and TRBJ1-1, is DGGITQSPKYLFRKEGQNVTLSCEQNLNHDAMYWYRQDPGQGLRLIYYSQIVNDFQKGDIAEGYSVSREKKESFPLTVTSAQKNPTAFYLCASIQVTEAFFGQGTRLTVV.

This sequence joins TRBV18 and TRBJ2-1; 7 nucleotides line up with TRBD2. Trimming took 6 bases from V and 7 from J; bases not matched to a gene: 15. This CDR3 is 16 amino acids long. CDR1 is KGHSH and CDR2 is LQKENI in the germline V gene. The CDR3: CASSSADAGVRNEQFF. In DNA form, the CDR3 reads TGTGCCAGCTCCTCGGCGGACGCGGGAGTTAGGAATGAGCAGTTCTTC.

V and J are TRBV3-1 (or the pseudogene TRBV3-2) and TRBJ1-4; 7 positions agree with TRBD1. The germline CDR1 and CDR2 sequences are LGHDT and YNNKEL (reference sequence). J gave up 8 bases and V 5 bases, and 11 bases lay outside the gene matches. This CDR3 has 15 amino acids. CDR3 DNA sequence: TGTGCCAGCAGCAGCCGACAGGGAGGCGGCGAAAAACTGTTTTTT. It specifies CASSSRQGGGEKLFF.

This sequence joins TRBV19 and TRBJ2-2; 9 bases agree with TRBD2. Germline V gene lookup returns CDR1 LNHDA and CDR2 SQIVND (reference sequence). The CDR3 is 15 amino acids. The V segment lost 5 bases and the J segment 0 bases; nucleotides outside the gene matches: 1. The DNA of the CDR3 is TGTGCCAGTAGTCTAGCGGGGACGAACACCGGGGAGCTGTTTTTT. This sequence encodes CASSLAGTNTGELFF. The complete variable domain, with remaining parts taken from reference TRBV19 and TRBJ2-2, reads DGGITQSPKYLFRKEGQNVTLSCEQNLNHDAMYWYRQDPGQGLRLIYYSQIVNDFQKGDIAEGYSVSREKKESFPLTVTSAQKNPTAFYLCASSLAGTNTGELFFGEGSRLTVL.